What follows are 22 T cell receptor beta chains derived from one specimen sequenced in a study of shared clonotypes between healthy human individuals. Repertoires were generated with immunoSEQ multiplex PCR, while TCRdb's copy carries only in-frame clones and drops some. This table holds 2 million to 2.5 million clones, approximately 90% found once. The sample was naive CD4+ T cells from PBMCs. Indicated subset: CD45RA+ positively selected. These receptors all stem from a young man in good health. Some clones in this sample may be carry-over from other donors' samples.

J is TRBJ1-2 and V is TRBV5-6; D not certain. The CDR3 has 15 amino acids. The V gene's germline CDR1 is SGHDT and CDR2 YYEEEE. Trimming removed 0 bases from V and 6 bases from J, with 15 bases in between. The CDR3 region has the DNA TGTGCCAGCAGCTTGGCATGGGGAGCCAAAAATGGCTACACCTTC. The encoded protein is CASSLAWGAKNGYTF.

A remark on this clone: Within the sample, other DNA sequences also encode this same CDR3. The chain employs TRBV2 and TRBJ1-5; D is uncertain. CDR1 and CDR2 from the germline V gene are SNHLY and FYNNEI. V lost 4 bases to trimming and J lost 3 bases, with 7 bases between them. This CDR3 is 13 amino acids long. Here the CDR3 reads CASSGQFNQPQHF. CDR3 in DNA: TGTGCCAGCAGTGGGCAGTTCAATCAGCCCCAGCATTTT.

The chain joins TRBV10-3 to TRBJ1-1, with TRBD1 matching over 7 bases. The CDR3 runs to 15 residues. The J segment lost 1 base and the V segment lost 5 bases, leaving 7 bases of the junction unmatched. Germline V lookup: CDR1 ENHRY, CDR2 SYGVKD. CDR3 sequence (DNA): TGTGCCATCAGTTTGCGGGACAGCCCGAACACTGAAGCTTTCTTT. Its translation: CAISLRDSPNTEAFF.

This chain links TRBV5-1 with TRBJ2-1; D may match TRBD1 or TRBD2 (5 bases each). V dropped 3 bases and J dropped 6 bases, with 10 bases sitting between them. The CDR3 length is 13 residues. The germline gives CDR1 SGHRS, CDR2 YFSETQ. For the CDR3, the DNA is TGCGCCAGCAGCTGGGACGAGGGCAATGAGCAGTTCTTC. Its protein is CASSWDEGNEQFF.

The genes are TRBV6-1 and TRBJ2-5; D might be TRBD1 (5 bases). The CDR3 extends over 13 amino acids. The germline V gene encodes CDR1 MNHNS and CDR2 SASEGT. The V end lost 10 bases, the J end lost 5 bases, and 17 bases lay between the germline ends. CDR3 amino acids: CATAGHPVETQYF. The DNA of the CDR3 is TGTGCCACAGCTGGACACCCGGTGGAGACCCAGTACTTC.

The chain is built from TRBV19 and TRBJ2-3; D remains ambiguous. Germline CDR1 LNHDA, CDR2 SQIVND (reference sequence). This CDR3 contains 15 residues. V shed 5 bases and J shed 6 bases, with 18 bases lying between them. The CDR3 nucleotides are TGTGCCAGTAGTGGAGCGCGCGCTAATGGGGATACGCAGTATTTT. Encoded protein: CASSGARANGDTQYF.

This clone showed up just a few times. The chain couples TRBV20-1 to TRBJ2-1; TRBD1 is a possible D gene (6 bases). Trimming left V 0 bases short and J 14 bases short, with 11 bases between. The germline gives CDR1 DFQATT, CDR2 SNEGSKA (reference sequence). CDR3 length: 11 amino acids. Here the CDR3 reads CSARDMGAEFF. DNA of the CDR3: TGCAGTGCTAGAGATATGGGGGCAGAGTTCTTC.

This chain links TRBV28 with TRBJ2-5; no definite D call. V lost 7 bases, J lost 1 base, and 10 bases lay in between. Germline V gene sequence: CDR1 MDHEN, CDR2 SYDVKM. The CDR3 covers 13 residues. The CDR3 spells CASTLGFQETQYF. CDR3 DNA: TGTGCCAGCACCCTGGGCTTCCAAGAGACCCAGTACTTC. Full variable domain (missing parts from reference TRBV28 and TRBJ2-5): DVKVTQSSRYLVKRTGEKVFLECVQDMDHENMFWYRQDPGLGLRLIYFSYDVKMKEKGDIPEGYSVSREKKERFSLILESASTNQTSMYLCASTLGFQETQYFGPGTRLLVL.

This clone was found once. The V gene is TRBV7-2, the J gene TRBJ2-5; 12 bases agree with TRBD1. Germline loops: CDR1 SGHTA, CDR2 FQGNSA. The J segment lost 6 bases and the V segment lost 1 base, leaving 9 bases of the junction unmatched. CDR3 size: 17 residues. CDR3 sequence: CASSLGGQGASSQTQYF. Written as DNA, the CDR3 is TGTGCCAGCAGCTTAGGGGGACAGGGGGCGTCGAGCCAGACCCAGTACTTC.

The chain couples TRBV15 to TRBJ1-4; no clear D. This CDR3 has 14 amino acids. Germline V gene sequence: CDR1 LNHNV, CDR2 YYDKDF (reference sequence). Deletions cut 2 bases from V and 1 base from J, with 5 bases between. The CDR3 DNA reads TGTGCCACCAGCAGACAAGTAACTAATGAAAAACTGTTTTTT. It codes for CATSRQVTNEKLFF.

The J gene is TRBJ1-2, the V gene TRBV27, with a possible D match to TRBD1 (5 bases). Germline V gene lookup returns CDR1 MNHEY and CDR2 SMNVEV (reference sequence). The CDR3 covers 12 residues. Trimming pared 8 bases from V and 8 bases from J, leaving 15 bases between. DNA for the CDR3: TGTGCCAGCCGGACACTCCATGGGGGCTACACCTTC. The encoded protein is CASRTLHGGYTF.

The V and J genes are TRBV7-2 and TRBJ2-7; D is perhaps TRBD1 (5 bases). The CDR3 is 14 amino acids. Trimming cost V 1 base and J 6 bases, with 13 bases left between them. CDR1 is SGHTA, CDR2 FQGNSA, per germline. CDR3 protein: CASSLVGDRGEQYF. CDR3 DNA: TGTGCCAGCAGCTTAGTAGGAGACAGAGGCGAGCAGTACTTC.

This clone appeared once. This chain uses TRBV7-6 with TRBJ2-1, with 9 bases aligning to TRBD2. V lost 5 bases to trimming and J lost 4 bases; unmatched junction nucleotides: 9. The CDR3 spans 16 residues. The V gene's germline CDR1 is SGHVS and CDR2 FNYEAQ. DNA for the CDR3: TGTGCCAGCAGCCCCGGGACTAGCTCTTTATACAATGAGCAGTTCTTC. Amino acid sequence: CASSPGTSSLYNEQFF.

This clone was counted between two and nine times. The V call is TRBV10-2, the J call TRBJ1-5; 7 bases agree with TRBD1. Per germline, CDR1 WSHSY and CDR2 SAAADI. This CDR3 spans 13 amino acids. Trimming removed 6 bases from V and 4 bases from J; junction bases left unmatched: 3. The CDR3, as DNA: TGCGCCAGCAGCGGACAGGATAATCAGCCCCAGCATTTT. It encodes CASSGQDNQPQHF.

This clone was seen a single time. The gene calls are TRBV9 and TRBJ1-3; D gene uncertain. CDR1 and CDR2 from the germline V gene are SGDLS and YYNGEE. CDR3 size: 16 residues. V was trimmed by 2 bases and J by 0 bases, leaving 12 bases between them. The CDR3 loop reads CASSVGLGVSGNTIYF. CDR3 coding DNA: TGTGCCAGCAGCGTGGGCCTCGGAGTCTCTGGAAACACCATATATTTT.

V is TRBV21-1 and J is TRBJ2-6; no check of the table's D call, TRBD1, against the DNA was made. TRBV21-1 constitutes a pseudogene. The CDR3 loop spans 19 amino acids. CDR3 sequence reads: CASSKETGTGNSGANVLTF. CDR3 coding DNA: TGTGCCAGCAGCAAAGAGACCGGGACAGGGAACTCTGGGGCCAACGTCCTGACTTTC.

Concerning this clone: This sample also contains other DNA sequences that code for the same CDR3. The rearrangement joins TRBV5-1 to TRBJ1-2; the D is unclear. CDR3 length equals 14 residues. V lost 0 bases and J lost 0, with 6 bases in between. Per the germline V gene, CDR1 is SGHRS and CDR2 is YFSETQ. CDR3 bases: TGCGCCAGCAGCTTGGACGGAGCTAACTATGGCTACACCTTC. Protein product: CASSLDGANYGYTF.

This sequence joins TRBV10-3 and TRBJ2-3; no clear D gene. CDR3 length: 15 residues. V dropped 8 bases and J dropped 1 base, with 16 bases sitting between them. Per germline, CDR1 ENHRY and CDR2 SYGVKD. Here the CDR3 reads CAISDSKGGTDTQYF. The CDR3 DNA is TGTGCCATCTCAGACTCCAAAGGAGGCACAGATACGCAGTATTTT.

The CDR3 nucleotides read TGTGCCAGCAGTTCCGAGGGCTATGGCTACACCTTC. Translation gives CASSSEGYGYTF. This chain links TRBV6-1 with TRBJ1-2; D unresolved. Germline lookup yields CDR1 MNHNS and CDR2 SASEGT. The V end lost 5 bases, the J end lost 4 bases, and 8 bases lay between the germline ends. CDR3 length: 12 amino acids.

The chain has TRBV5-6 and TRBJ2-3; D is unresolved. Germline CDR1 is SGHDT and CDR2 is YYEEEE. This CDR3 has 13 residues. V was pared by 0 bases and J by 1 base, with 3 bases between. In DNA, the CDR3 is TGTGCCAGCAGCTTGGAACGCACAGATACGCAGTATTTT. Protein: CASSLERTDTQYF.

The rearrangement uses TRBV11-2 and TRBJ2-2, with 10 bases that match TRBD1. The length of the CDR3 is 15 residues. Germline V gene data show CDR1 as SGHAT and CDR2 as FQNNGV. V gave up 5 bases and J gave up 3 bases; unmatched junction bases: 3. The CDR3 coding sequence is TGTGCCAGCAGCGCAGGACAGGGGGACACCGGGGAGCTGTTTTTT. Amino acids: CASSAGQGDTGELFF.

This chain joins TRBV27 and TRBJ2-5, with unresolved D. This CDR3 comprises 16 residues. Trimming stripped 1 base from V and 1 base from J, with 13 bases between. Germline V gene lookup returns CDR1 MNHEY and CDR2 SMNVEV (reference sequence). In DNA form, the CDR3 reads TGTGCCAGCAGTTTATTTGTAGGTCCCGGCCAAGAGACCCAGTACTTC. Protein sequence: CASSLFVGPGQETQYF.